This T cell receptor beta chain was captured by sequencing in a study of shared clonotypes between healthy human individuals. Study-level background: Each donor contributed plates that comprised three CD4 naive, three CD4 memory, two CD8 naive and one CD8 memory. Whole-study findings and limits: Researchers sampled blood only, noting tissue repertoires likely differ.

The assay was carried out at the deep level. Only in-frame clones appear in the TCRdb table, and some are missing; sequencing was by immunoSEQ multiplex PCR. The sample lists 2.3 million or so clones, approximately 95% seen once, with under 0.45% in the top ten. The trim removed 5 bases at V and 1 base at J, leaving 3 bases unmatched. The CDR3 has 15 residues. Per the germline V gene, CDR1 is SSHAT and CDR2 is FNYEAQ (reference sequence). Concerning this clone itself: Its antigen is currently unknown.

Adults of Caucasian background living in Nashville, Tennessee made up all donors. The TCR comes from a man aged 18 to 29 in good health. Some clones in this sample may be carry-over from other donors' samples. The chain links TRBV7-7 to TRBJ2-2; 8 bases map to TRBD2. What was sequenced was naive CD4+ T cells from PBMCs. Specified subset: CD45RA+ positively selected. The CDR3, as DNA: TGTGCCAGCAGCCCCGCGGGGGGGAACACCGGGGAGCTGTTTTTT. Translation: CASSPAGGNTGELFF.